This T cell receptor beta chain was captured by sequencing in a study of graft-versus-host responses after intestinal transplantation. Study outcomes and limitations: The authors found GvH clones in recipient marrow, some appearing first in ileum or blood. Early post-transplant HvG declines showed an association with peak circulating GvH clone levels.

This clone came up a few times. This table comes from immunoSEQ multiplex PCR, and its TCRdb copy is limited to in-frame clones, with some not included. There are several thousand clones in the sample; 30% to 35% occur only once, and around 2.9% lies in the top ten. Co-plated with 200,000 CFSE-labeled responder cells were 200,000 irradiated, violet-dye-labeled stimulator cells. Once the reaction had ended, proliferating CFSE-low CD3+CD4+ and CD3+CD8+ responders were sorted. The CDR3 runs 15 residues. Germline V CDR1 and CDR2: SNHLY, FYNNEI. V was pared by 6 bases and J by 2 bases, with 3 bases of the junction left unmatched.

The V gene is TRBV2, the J gene TRBJ2-3, with TRBD2 matching over 12 bases. This specimen consisted of alloreactive CD8+ T cells from a mixed lymphocyte reaction culture, obtained before transplantation. Stated subset: CFSE-low proliferating T cells sorted from roughly six-day pre-transplant mixed lymphocyte reaction (GvH or HvG direction). The sequence derives from a human patient who was an organ donor for intestinal transplantation. CDR3 sequence reads: CASSGTSGPTDTQYF. CDR3 DNA sequence: TGTGCCAGCAGCGGGACTAGCGGGCCCACAGATACGCAGTATTTT.